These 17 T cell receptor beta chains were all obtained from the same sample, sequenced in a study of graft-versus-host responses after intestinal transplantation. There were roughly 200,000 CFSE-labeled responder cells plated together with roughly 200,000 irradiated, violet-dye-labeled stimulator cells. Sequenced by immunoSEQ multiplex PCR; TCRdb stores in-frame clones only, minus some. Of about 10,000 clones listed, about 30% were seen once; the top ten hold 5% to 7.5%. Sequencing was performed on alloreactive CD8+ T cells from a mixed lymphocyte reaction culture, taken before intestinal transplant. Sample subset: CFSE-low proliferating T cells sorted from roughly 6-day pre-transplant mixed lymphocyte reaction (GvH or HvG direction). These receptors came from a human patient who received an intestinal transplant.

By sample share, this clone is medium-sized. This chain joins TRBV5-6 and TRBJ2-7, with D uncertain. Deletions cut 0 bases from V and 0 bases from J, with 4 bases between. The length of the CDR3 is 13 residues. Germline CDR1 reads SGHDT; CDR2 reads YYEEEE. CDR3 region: CASSLGVSYEQYF. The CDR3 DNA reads TGTGCCAGCAGCTTGGGCGTCTCCTACGAGCAGTACTTC.

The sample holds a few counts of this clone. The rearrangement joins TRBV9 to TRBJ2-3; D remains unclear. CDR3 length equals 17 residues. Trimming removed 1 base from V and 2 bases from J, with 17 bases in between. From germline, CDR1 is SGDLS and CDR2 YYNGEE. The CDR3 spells CASSVLSEPSSTDTQYF. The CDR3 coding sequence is TGTGCCAGCAGCGTATTATCAGAACCTTCCTCCACAGATACGCAGTATTTT.

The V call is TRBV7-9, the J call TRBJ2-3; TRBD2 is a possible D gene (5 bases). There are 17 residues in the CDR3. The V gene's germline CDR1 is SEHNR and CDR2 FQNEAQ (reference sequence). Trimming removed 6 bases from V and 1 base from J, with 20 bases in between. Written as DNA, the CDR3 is TGTGCCAGCAGGGATCTTAGGACGGGAATTGGCACAGATACGCAGTATTTT. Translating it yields CASRDLRTGIGTDTQYF.

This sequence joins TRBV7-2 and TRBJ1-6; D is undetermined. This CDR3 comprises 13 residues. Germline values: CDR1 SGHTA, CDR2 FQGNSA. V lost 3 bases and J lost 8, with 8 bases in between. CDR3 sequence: CASSFSNHSPLHF. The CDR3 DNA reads TGTGCCAGCAGCTTTTCCAATCATTCACCCCTCCACTTT.

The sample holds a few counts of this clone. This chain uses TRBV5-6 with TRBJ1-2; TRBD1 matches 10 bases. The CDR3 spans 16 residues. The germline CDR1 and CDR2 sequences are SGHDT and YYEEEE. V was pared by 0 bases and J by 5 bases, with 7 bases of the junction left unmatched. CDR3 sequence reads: CASSLAGQGFRYGYTF. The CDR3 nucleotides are TGTGCCAGCAGCTTGGCGGGACAGGGGTTTCGGTATGGCTACACCTTC.

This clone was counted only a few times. CDR3 coding DNA: TGTGCCAGCAGCGCCCCGTTGGGGGCGAACACTGAAGCTTTCTTT. It yields the protein CASSAPLGANTEAFF. The V call is TRBV9, the J call TRBJ1-1, with D possibly TRBD1 on 6 matching bases. Germline V gene data show CDR1 as SGDLS and CDR2 as YYNGEE. This CDR3 spans 15 amino acids. V was trimmed by 3 bases and J by 1 base, leaving 13 bases between them.

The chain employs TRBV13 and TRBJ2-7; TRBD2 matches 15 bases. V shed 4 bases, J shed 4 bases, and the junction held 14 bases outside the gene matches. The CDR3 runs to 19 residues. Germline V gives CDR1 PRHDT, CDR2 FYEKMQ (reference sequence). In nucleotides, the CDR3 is TGTGCCAGCAGCTCCGGACTAGCGGGGGGGCGCGGTTTCGGGTACGAGCAGTACTTC. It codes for CASSSGLAGGRGFGYEQYF.

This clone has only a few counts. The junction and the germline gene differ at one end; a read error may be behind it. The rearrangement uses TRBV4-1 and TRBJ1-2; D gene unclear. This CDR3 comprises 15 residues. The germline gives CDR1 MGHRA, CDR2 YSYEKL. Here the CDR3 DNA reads TGTGCCAGCAGCCAAGACGGGGTAGTCAACTATGGCTACACCTTC. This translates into CASSQDGVVNYGYTF.

The CDR3 protein is CASNPGTSSDTQYF. The CDR3 DNA sequence: TGTGCCAGCAACCCCGGGACTAGTTCAGATACGCAGTATTTT. This chain connects TRBV9 to TRBJ2-3, with 8 bases matching TRBD2. Germline V gives CDR1 SGDLS, CDR2 YYNGEE. The CDR3 is 14 amino acids. Trimming at V came to 6 bases and at J to 4 bases, leaving 7 bases not matched to a gene.

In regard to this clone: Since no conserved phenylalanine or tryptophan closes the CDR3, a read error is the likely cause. In nucleotides, the CDR3 is TGTGCCAGCTCACCACCGAGGGGGATAGCTTTCCTT. This gives the protein CASSPPRGIAFL. The V call is TRBV18, the J call TRBJ1-1; the D gene is possibly TRBD1 (6 bases). The CDR3 runs to 12 residues. The germline gives CDR1 KGHSH, CDR2 LQKENI. Trimming removed 0 bases at V and 10 bases at J, with 9 bases between.

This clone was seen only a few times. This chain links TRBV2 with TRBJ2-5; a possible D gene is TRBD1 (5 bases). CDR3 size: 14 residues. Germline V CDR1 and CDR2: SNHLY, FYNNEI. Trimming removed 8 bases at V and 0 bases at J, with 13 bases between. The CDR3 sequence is CASAAIRDQETQYF. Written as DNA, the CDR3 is TGTGCCAGCGCAGCGATCAGGGACCAAGAGACCCAGTACTTC.

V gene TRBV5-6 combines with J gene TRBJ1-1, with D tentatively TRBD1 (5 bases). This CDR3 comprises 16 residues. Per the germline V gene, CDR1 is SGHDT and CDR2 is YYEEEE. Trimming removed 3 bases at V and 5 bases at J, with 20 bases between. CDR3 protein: CASSSPRAGVGTEAFF. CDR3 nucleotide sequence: TGTGCCAGCAGCTCGCCGAGGGCGGGGGTTGGGACTGAAGCTTTCTTT.

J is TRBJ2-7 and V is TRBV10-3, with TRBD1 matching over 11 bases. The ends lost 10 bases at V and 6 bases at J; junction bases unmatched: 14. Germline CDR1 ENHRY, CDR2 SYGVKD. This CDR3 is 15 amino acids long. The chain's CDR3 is CASSGDGTGGAEQYF. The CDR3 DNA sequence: TGTGCCAGCTCTGGGGATGGGACAGGGGGTGCCGAGCAGTACTTC.

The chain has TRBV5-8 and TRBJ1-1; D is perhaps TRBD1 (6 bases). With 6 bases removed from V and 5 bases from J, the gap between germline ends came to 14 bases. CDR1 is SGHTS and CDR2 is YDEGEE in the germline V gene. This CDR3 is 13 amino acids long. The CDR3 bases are TGTGCCAGCACTGGGGGGGCGAGGACTGAAGCTTTCTTT. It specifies CASTGGARTEAFF.

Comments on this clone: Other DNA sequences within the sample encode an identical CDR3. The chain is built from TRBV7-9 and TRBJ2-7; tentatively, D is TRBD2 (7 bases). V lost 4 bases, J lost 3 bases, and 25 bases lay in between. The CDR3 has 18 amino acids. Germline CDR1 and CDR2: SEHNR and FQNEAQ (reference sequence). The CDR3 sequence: CASSSTRWGGGGGYEQYF. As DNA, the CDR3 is TGTGCCAGCAGCTCTACTAGGTGGGGTGGAGGGGGGGGCTACGAGCAGTACTTC.

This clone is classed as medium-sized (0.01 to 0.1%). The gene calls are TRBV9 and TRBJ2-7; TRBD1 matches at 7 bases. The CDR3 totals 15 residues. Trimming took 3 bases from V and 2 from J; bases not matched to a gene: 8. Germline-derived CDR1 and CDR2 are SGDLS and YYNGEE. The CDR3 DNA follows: TGTGCCAGCAGCGAGACCGCCGGGACAGCCTACGAGCAGTACTTC. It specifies CASSETAGTAYEQYF.

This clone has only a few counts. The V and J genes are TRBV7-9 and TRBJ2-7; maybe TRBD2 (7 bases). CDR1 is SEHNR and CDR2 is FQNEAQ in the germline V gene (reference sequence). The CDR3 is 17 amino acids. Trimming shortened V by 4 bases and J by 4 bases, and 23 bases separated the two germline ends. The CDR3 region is CASSSTRGGADPYEQYF. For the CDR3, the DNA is TGTGCCAGCAGCTCTACCAGAGGGGGGGCTGACCCTTACGAGCAGTACTTC. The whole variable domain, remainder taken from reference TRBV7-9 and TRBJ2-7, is DTGVSQNPRHKITKRGQNVTFRCDPISEHNRLYWYRQTLGQGPEFLTYFQNEAQLEKSRLLSDRFSAERPKGSFSTLEIQRTEQGDSAMYLCASSSTRGGADPYEQYFGPGTRLTVT.